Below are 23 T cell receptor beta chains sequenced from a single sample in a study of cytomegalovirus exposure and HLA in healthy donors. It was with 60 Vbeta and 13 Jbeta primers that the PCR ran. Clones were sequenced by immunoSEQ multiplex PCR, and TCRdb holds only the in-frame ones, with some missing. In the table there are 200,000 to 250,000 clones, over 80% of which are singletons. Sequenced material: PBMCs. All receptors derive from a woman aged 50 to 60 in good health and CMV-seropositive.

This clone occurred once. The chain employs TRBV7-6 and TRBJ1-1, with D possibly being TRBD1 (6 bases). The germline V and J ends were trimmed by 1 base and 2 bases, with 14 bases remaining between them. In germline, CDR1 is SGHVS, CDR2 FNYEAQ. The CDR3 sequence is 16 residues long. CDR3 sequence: CASSLGGGAGNTEAFF. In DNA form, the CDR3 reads TGTGCCAGCAGCTTAGGTGGGGGCGCAGGTAACACTGAAGCTTTCTTT.

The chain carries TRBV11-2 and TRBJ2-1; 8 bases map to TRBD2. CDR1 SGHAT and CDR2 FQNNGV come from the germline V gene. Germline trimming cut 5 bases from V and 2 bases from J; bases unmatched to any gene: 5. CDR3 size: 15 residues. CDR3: CASSLKRGPYNEQFF. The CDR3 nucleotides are TGTGCCAGCAGCCTCAAGCGGGGGCCCTACAATGAGCAGTTCTTC.

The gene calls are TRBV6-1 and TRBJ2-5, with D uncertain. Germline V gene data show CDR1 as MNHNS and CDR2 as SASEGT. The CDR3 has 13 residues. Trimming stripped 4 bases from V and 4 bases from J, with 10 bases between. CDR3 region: CASSVPGRETQYF. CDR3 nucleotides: TGTGCCAGCAGTGTACCCGGTAGAGAGACCCAGTACTTC.

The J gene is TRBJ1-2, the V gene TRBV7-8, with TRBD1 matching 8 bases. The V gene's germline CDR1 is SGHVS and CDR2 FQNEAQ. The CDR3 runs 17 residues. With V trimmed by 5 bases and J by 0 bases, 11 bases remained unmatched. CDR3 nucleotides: TGTGCCAGCAGCCAGGACAGGGACTTCACCACTAACTATGGCTACACCTTC. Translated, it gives CASSQDRDFTTNYGYTF. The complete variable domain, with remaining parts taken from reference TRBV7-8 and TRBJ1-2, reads GAGVSQSPRYKVAKRGQDVALRCDPISGHVSLFWYQQALGQGPEFLTYFQNEAQLDKSGLPSDRFFAERPEGSVSTLKIQRTQQEDSAVYLCASSQDRDFTTNYGYTFGSGTRLTVV.

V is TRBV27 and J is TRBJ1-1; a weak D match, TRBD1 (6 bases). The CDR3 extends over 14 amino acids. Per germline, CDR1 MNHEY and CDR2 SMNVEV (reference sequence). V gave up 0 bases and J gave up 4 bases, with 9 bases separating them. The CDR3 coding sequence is TGTGCCAGCAGTTTATCGGGACACCGCACTGAAGCTTTCTTT. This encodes CASSLSGHRTEAFF.

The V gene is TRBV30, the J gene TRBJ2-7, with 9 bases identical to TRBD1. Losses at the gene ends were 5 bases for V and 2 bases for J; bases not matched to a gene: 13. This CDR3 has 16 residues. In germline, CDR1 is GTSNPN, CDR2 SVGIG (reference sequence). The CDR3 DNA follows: TGTGCCTGGGCCTTACAGGGGGCAAATGTCCCCTACGAGCAGTACTTC. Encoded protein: CAWALQGANVPYEQYF.

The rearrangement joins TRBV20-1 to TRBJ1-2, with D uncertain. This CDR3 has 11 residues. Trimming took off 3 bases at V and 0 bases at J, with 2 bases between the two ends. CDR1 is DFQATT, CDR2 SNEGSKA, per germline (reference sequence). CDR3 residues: CSASTNYGYTF. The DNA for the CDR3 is TGCAGTGCTAGTACTAACTATGGCTACACCTTC.

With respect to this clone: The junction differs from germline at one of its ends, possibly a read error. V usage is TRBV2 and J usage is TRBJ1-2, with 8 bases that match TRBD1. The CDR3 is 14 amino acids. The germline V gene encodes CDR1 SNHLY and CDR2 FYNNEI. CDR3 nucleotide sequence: TGTGCCGGCAGTGAAGGGGACAGGTCTCGGGGCTACACCTTC. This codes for CAGSEGDRSRGYTF. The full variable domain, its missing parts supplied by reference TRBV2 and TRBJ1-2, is EPEVTQTPSHQVTQMGQEVILRCVPISNHLYFYWYRQILGQKVEFLVSFYNNEISEKSEIFDDQFSVERPDGSNFTLKIRSTKLEDSAMYFCAGSEGDRSRGYTFGSGTRLTVV.

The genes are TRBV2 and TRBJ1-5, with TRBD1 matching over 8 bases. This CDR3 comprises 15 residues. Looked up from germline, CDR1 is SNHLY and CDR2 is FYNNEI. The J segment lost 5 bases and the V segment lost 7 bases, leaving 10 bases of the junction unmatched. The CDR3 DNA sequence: TGTGCCAGCAATCCGTCCGGACAGGGCCATCAGCCCCAGCATTTT. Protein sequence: CASNPSGQGHQPQHF.

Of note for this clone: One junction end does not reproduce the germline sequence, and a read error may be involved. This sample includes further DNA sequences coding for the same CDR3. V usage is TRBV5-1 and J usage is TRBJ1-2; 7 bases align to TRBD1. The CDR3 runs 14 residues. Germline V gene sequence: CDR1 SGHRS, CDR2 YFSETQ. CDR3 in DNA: TGCGCCAGCAGCTTTATGGGACAGAACTATGGCTATACCTTC. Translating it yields CASSFMGQNYGYTF.

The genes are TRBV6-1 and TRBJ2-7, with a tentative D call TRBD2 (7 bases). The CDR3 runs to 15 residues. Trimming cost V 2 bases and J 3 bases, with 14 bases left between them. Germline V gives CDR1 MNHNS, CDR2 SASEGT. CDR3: CASSERGGGFYEQYF. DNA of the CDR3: TGTGCCAGCAGTGAAAGGGGGGGCGGGTTCTACGAGCAGTACTTC.

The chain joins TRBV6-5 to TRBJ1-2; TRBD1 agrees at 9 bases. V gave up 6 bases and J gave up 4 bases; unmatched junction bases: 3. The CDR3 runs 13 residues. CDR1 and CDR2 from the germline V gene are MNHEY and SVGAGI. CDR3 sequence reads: CASSSDRGYGYTF. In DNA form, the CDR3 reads TGTGCCAGCAGCTCGGACAGGGGCTATGGCTACACCTTC.

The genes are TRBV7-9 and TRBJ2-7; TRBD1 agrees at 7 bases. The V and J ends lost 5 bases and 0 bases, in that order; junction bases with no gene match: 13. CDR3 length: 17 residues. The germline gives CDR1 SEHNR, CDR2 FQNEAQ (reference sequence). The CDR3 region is CASSKTADRTNSYEQYF. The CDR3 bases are TGTGCCAGCAGCAAAACCGCGGACAGGACCAACTCCTACGAGCAGTACTTC.

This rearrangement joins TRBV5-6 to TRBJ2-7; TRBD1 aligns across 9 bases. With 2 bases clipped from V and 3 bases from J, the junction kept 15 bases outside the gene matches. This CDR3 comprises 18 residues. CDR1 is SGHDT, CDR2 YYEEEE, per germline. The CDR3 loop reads CASSLGYGDRVPNYEQYF. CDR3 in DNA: TGTGCCAGCAGCTTAGGGTATGGGGACAGGGTGCCGAACTACGAGCAGTACTTC.

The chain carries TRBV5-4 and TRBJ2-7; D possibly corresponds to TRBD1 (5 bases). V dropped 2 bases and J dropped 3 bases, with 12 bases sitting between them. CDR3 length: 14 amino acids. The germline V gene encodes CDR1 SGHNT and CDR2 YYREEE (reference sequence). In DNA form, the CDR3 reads TGTGCCAGCAGCTTAGGATCCAGGGACTACGAGCAGTACTTC. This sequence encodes CASSLGSRDYEQYF. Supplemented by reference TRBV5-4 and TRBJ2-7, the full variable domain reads ETGVTQSPTHLIKTRGQQVTLRCSSQSGHNTVSWYQQALGQGPQFIFQYYREEENGRGNFPPRFSGLQFPNYSSELNVNALELDDSALYLCASSLGSRDYEQYFGPGTRLTVT.

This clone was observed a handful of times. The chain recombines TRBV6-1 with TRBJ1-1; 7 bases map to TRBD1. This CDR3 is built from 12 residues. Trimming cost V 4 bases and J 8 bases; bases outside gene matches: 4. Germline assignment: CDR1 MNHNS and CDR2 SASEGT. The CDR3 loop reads CASSVRDREAFF. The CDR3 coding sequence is TGTGCCAGCAGTGTCCGGGACAGAGAAGCTTTCTTT.

CDR3 amino acids: CASSFSGGFGETQYF. CDR3 in DNA: TGTGCCAGCAGCTTTTCGGGGGGTTTTGGGGAGACCCAGTACTTC. The genes are TRBV5-6 and TRBJ2-5; TRBD2 matches 7 bases. The V gene's germline CDR1 is SGHDT and CDR2 YYEEEE. The CDR3 is 15 amino acids. Trimming removed 2 bases from V and 5 bases from J; junction bases left unmatched: 9.

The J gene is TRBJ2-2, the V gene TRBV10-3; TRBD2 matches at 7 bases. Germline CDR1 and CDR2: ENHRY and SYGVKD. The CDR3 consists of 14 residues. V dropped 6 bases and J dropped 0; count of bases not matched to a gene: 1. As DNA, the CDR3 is TGTGCCATCAGGGGGACTACGAACACCGGGGAGCTGTTTTTT. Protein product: CAIRGTTNTGELFF.

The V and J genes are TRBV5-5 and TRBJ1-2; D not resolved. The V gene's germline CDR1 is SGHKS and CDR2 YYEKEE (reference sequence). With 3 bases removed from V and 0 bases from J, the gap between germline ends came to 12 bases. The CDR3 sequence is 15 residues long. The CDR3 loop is CASSSSRGTNYGYTF. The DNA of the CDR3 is TGTGCCAGCAGCTCGAGTCGCGGGACTAACTATGGCTACACCTTC. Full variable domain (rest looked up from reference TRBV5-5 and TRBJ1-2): DAGVTQSPTHLIKTRGQQVTLRCSPISGHKSVSWYQQVLGQGPQFIFQYYEKEERGRGNFPDRFSARQFPNYSSELNVNALLLGDSALYLCASSSSRGTNYGYTFGSGTRLTVV.

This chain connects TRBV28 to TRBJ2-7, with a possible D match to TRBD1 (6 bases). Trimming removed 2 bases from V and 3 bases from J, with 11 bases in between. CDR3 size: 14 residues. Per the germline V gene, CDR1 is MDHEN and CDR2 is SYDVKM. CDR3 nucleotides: TGTGCCAGCAGTTTAGGGGGCAGGGTCTACGAGCAGTACTTC. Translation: CASSLGGRVYEQYF.

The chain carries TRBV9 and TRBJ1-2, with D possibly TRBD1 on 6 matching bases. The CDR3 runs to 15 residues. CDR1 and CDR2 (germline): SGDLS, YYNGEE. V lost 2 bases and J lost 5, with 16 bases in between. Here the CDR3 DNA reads TGTGCCAGCAGCGTTGGCACAGGGATGATGTATGGCTACACCTTC. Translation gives CASSVGTGMMYGYTF.

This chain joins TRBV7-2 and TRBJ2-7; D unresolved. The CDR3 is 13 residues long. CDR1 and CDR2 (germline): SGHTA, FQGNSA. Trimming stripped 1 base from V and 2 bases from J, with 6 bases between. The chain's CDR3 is CASSLGAPYEQYF. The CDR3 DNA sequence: TGTGCCAGCAGCTTAGGGGCTCCCTACGAGCAGTACTTC.

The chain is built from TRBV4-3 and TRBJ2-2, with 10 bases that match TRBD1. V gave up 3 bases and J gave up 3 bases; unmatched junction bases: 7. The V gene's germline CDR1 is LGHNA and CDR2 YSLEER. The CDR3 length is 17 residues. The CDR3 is CASSHGTGTGDTGELFF. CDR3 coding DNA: TGCGCCAGCAGCCATGGCACCGGGACAGGGGACACCGGGGAGCTGTTTTTT.